This paragraph reports one T cell receptor beta chain. Its antigen is undetermined. Both 60 Vbeta primers and 13 Jbeta primers went into the PCR. Clones were sequenced by immunoSEQ multiplex PCR, and TCRdb holds only the in-frame ones, with some missing. The sample holds about 190,000 clones, more than 9.5% seen once. The sample originates from a study of cytomegalovirus exposure and HLA in healthy donors. The study, taken as a whole, reports: A later analysis found common viral pathogens apparently linked to several of the most significant clusters. The sole available immune exposure information was CMV serostatus. Association of a missense DCLRE1C variant with TCR beta V- and J-gene trimming was reported in a later analysis.

The receptor was derived from a man between 50 and 59 years old in good health and CMV-seropositive. The sample consisted of PBMCs.

CDR3 coding DNA: TGTGCCAGCAGCCGGGACAGCCCCATAGCCAAAAACATTCAGTACTTC. This gives the protein CASSRDSPIAKNIQYF. The chain has TRBV7-9 and TRBJ2-4; 7 bases are a match to TRBD1. Trimming at V came to 5 bases and at J to 0 bases, leaving 7 bases not matched to a gene. The CDR3 runs to 16 residues. The germline V gene has CDR1 SEHNR and CDR2 FQNEAQ (reference sequence).